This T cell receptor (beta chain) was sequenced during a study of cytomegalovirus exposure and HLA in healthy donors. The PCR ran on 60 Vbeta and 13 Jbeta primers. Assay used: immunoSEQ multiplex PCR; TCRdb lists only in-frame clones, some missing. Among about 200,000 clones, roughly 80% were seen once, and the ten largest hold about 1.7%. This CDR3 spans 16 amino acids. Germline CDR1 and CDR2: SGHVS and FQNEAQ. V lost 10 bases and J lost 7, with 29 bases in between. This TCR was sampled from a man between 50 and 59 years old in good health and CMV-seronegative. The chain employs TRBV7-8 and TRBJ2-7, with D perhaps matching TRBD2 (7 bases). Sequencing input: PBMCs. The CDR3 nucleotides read TGTGCCACCAGACCGGTGGGGGAGGGGGGGTCGGGGGAGCAGTACTTC. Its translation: CATRPVGEGGSGEQYF.